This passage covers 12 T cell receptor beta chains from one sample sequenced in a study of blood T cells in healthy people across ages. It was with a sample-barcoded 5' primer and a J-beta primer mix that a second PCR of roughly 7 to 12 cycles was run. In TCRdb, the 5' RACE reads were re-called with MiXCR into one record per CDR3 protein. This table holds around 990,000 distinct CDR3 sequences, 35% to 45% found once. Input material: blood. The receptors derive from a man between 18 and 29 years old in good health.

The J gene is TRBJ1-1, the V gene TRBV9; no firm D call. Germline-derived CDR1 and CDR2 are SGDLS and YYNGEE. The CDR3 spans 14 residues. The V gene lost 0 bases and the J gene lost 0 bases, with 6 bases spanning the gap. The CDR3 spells CASSVGIVNTEAFF. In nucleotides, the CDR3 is TGTGCCAGCAGCGTAGGGATAGTGAACACTGAAGCTTTCTTT.

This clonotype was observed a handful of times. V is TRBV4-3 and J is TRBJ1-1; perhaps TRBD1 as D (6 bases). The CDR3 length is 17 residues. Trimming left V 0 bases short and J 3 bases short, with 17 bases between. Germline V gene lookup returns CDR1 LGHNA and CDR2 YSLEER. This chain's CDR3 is CASSQDHSRGAYTEAFF. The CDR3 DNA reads TGCGCCAGCAGCCAAGACCATAGTAGGGGGGCTTACACTGAAGCTTTCTTT.

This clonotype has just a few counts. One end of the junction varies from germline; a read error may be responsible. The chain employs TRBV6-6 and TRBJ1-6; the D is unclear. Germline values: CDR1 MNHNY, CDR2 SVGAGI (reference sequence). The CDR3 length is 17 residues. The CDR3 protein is CASGYVIPDRHNSPLHF. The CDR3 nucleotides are TGTGCCAGCGGTTACGTAATTCCGGACCGACATAATTCACCCCTCCACTTT.

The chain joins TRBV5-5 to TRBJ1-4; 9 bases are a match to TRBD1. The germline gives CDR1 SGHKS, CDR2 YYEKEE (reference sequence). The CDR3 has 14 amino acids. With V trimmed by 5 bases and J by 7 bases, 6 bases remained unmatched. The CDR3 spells CASRTGTGSEKLFF. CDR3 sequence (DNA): TGTGCCAGCAGAACCGGGACAGGGTCTGAAAAACTGTTTTTT.

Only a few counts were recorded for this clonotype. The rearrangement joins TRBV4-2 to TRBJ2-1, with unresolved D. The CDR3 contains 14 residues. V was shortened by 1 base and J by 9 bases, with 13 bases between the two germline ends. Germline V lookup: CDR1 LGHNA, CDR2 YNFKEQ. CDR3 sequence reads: CASSQASTSGEQFF. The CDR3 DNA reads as TGTGCCAGCAGCCAAGCCTCTACAAGTGGTGAGCAGTTCTTC.

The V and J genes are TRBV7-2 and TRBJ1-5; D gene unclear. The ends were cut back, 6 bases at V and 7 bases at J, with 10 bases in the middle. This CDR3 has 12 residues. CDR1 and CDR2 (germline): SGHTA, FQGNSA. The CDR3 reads CASSWQDQPQHF. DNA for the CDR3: TGTGCCAGCAGTTGGCAGGACCAGCCCCAGCATTTT.

This chain's CDR3 is CASSYPLGQGSYEQFF. The CDR3 coding sequence is TGTGCCAGCAGTTACCCGTTGGGACAGGGGTCCTACGAGCAGTTCTTC. The V and J genes are TRBV6-5 and TRBJ2-1; 10 positions match TRBD1. The length of the CDR3 is 16 residues. The junction had 11 bases not matched to a gene; V was cut back by 2 bases and J by 10 bases. Germline V gives CDR1 MNHEY, CDR2 SVGAGI.

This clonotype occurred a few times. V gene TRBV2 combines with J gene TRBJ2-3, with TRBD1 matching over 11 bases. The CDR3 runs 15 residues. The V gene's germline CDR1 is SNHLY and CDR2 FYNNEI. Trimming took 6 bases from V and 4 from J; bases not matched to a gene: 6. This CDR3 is CASRRTGGISDTQYF. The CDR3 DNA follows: TGTGCCAGCAGACGGACAGGGGGCATTTCAGATACGCAGTATTTT.

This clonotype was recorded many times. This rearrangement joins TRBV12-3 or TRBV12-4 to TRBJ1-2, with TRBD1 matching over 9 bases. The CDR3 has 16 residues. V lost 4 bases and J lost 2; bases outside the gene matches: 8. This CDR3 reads CASSSTTGTGNYGYTF. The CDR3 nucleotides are TGTGCCAGCAGTTCCACAACCGGGACAGGGAACTATGGCTACACCTTC.

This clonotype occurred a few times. The CDR3: CASSPIIGGLAGGNEQFF. The CDR3, as DNA: TGTGCCAGCAGCCCGATTATAGGGGGACTAGCGGGGGGAAATGAGCAGTTCTTC. The chain links TRBV7-8 to TRBJ2-1; 15 positions match TRBD2. The junction had 12 bases not matched to a gene; V was cut back by 5 bases and J by 7 bases. In germline, CDR1 is SGHVS, CDR2 FQNEAQ. The CDR3 contains 18 residues.

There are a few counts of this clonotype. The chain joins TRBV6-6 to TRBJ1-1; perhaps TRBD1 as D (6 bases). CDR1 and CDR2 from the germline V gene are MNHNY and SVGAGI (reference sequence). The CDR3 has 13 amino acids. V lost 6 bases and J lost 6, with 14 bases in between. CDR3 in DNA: TGTGCCAGCAGAAGGGGGGATTCCGCTGAAGCTTTCTTT. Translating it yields CASRRGDSAEAFF.

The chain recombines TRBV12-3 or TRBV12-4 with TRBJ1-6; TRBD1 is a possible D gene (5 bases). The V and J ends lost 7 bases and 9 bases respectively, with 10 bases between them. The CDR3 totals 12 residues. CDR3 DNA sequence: TGTGCCAGCACCTACAGGAGTTCACCCCTCCACTTT. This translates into CASTYRSSPLHF.